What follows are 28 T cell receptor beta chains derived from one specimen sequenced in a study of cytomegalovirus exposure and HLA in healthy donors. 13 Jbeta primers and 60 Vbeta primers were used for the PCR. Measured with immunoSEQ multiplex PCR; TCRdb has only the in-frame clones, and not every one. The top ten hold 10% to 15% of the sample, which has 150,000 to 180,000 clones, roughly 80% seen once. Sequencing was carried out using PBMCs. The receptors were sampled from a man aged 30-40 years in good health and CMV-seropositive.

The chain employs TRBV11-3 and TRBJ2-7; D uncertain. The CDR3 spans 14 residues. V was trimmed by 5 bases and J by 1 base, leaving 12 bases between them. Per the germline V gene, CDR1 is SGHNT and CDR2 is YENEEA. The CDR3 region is CASSQTGSSYEQYF. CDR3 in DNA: TGTGCCAGCAGCCAAACCGGGTCTTCCTACGAGCAGTACTTC.

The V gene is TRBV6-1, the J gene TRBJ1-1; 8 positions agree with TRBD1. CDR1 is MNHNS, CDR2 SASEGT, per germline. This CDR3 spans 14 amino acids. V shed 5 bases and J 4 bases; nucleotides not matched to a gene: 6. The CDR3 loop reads CASSPHGQGTEAFF. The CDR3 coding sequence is TGTGCCAGCAGTCCCCACGGACAGGGCACTGAAGCTTTCTTT.

The CDR3 DNA reads TGTGCCAGCAGTTTATCGGTACTTTACAATGAGCAGTTCTTC. Protein product: CASSLSVLYNEQFF. This chain links TRBV27 with TRBJ2-1; D ambiguous. The V gene's germline CDR1 is MNHEY and CDR2 SMNVEV (reference sequence). Deletions cut 0 bases from V and 4 bases from J, with 7 bases between. The CDR3 sequence is 14 residues long.

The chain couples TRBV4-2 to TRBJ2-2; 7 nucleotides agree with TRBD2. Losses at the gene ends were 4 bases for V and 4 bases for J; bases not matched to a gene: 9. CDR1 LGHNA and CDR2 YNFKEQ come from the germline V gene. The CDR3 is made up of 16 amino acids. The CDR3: CASSLMTAGSTGELFF. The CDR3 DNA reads TGTGCCAGCAGCCTGATGACAGCGGGGAGCACCGGGGAGCTGTTTTTT.

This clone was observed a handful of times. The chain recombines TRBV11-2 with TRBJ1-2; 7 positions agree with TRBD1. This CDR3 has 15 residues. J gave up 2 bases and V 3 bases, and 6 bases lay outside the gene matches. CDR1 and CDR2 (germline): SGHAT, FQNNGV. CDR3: CASSFTGTANYGYTF. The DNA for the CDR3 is TGTGCCAGCAGCTTTACCGGGACAGCCAACTATGGCTACACCTTC.

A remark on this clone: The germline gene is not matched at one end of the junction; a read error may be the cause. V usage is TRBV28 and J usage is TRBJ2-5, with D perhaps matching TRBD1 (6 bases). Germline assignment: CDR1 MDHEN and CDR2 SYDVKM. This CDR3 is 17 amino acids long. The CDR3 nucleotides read TGTGCCAACAGTCCTTCCCCTGGGGGCTGGGGACAAGAGACCCAGTACTTC. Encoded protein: CANSPSPGGWGQETQYF.

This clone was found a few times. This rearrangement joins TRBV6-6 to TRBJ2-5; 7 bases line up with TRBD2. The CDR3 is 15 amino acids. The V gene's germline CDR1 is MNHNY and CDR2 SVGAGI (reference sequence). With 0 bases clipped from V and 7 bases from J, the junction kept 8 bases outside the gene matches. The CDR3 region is CASSYSSSGRRTQYF. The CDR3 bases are TGTGCCAGCAGTTACTCGTCTAGCGGCCGGAGGACCCAGTACTTC.

DNA of the CDR3: TGTGCCAGTAGTTTCCTGACAGGGACCACTGAAGCTTTCTTT. Amino acids: CASSFLTGTTEAFF. This chain connects TRBV19 to TRBJ1-1; TRBD1 matches at 7 bases. The J segment lost 4 bases and the V segment lost 5 bases, leaving 7 bases of the junction unmatched. The germline V gene has CDR1 LNHDA and CDR2 SQIVND (reference sequence). The CDR3 loop spans 14 amino acids.

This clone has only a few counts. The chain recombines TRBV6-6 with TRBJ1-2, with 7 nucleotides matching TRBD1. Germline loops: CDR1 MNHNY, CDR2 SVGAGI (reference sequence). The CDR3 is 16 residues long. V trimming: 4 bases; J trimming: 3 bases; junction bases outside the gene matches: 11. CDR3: CASSSNLRDSHYGYTF. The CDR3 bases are TGTGCCAGCAGTTCCAACCTACGGGACAGTCACTATGGCTACACCTTC.

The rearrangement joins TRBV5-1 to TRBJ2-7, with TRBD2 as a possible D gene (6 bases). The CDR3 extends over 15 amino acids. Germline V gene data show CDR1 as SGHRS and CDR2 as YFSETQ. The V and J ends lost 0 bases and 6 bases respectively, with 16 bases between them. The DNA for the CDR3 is TGCGCCAGCAGCTTGGCCTTGGGGACTGCTAGCGAGCAGTACTTC. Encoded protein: CASSLALGTASEQYF.

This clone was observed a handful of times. Here the CDR3 reads CSVVPFDTQYF. CDR3 in DNA: TGCAGCGTTGTTCCTTTCGATACGCAGTATTTT. The chain joins TRBV29-1 to TRBJ2-3; D unresolved. Deletions cut 4 bases from V and 6 bases from J, with 8 bases between. Germline V lookup: CDR1 SQVTM, CDR2 ANQGSEA. The length of the CDR3 is 11 residues.

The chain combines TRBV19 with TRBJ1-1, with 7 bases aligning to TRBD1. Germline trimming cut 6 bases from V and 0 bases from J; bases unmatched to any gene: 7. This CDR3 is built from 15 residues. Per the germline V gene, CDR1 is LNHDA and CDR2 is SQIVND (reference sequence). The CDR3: CASRRKGALNTEAFF. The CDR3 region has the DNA TGTGCCAGTAGACGAAAGGGGGCCCTGAACACTGAAGCTTTCTTT.

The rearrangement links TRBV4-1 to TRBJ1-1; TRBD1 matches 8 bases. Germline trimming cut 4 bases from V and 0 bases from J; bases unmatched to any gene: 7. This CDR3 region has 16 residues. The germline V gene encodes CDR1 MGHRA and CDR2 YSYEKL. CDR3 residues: CASSLGTGDMNTEAFF. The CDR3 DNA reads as TGCGCCAGCAGCCTCGGGACAGGTGATATGAACACTGAAGCTTTCTTT.

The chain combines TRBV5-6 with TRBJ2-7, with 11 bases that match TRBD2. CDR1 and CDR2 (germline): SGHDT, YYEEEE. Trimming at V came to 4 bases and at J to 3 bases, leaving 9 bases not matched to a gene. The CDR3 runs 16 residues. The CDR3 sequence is CASSNRGTSGVYEQYF. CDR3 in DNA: TGTGCCAGCAGCAATCGCGGGACTAGCGGAGTCTACGAGCAGTACTTC.

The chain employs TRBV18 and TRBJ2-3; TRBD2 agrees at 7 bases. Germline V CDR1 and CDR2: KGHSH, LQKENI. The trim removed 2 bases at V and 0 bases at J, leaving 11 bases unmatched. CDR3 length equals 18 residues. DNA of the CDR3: TGTGCCAGCTCACCATTCGTGGAAAGCGGGGTTAGCACAGATACGCAGTATTTT. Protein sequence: CASSPFVESGVSTDTQYF.

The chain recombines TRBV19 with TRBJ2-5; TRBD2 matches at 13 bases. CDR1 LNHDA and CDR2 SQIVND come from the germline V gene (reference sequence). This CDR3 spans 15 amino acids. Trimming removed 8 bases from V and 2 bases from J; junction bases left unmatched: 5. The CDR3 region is CASAGLAGEQETQYF. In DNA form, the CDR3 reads TGTGCCAGTGCAGGACTAGCGGGAGAGCAAGAGACCCAGTACTTC.

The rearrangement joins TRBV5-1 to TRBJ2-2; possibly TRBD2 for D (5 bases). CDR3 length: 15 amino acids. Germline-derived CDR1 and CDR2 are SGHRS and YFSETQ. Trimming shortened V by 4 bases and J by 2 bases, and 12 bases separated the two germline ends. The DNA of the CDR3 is TGCGCCAGCAGCCCCCGGACTGTAAACACCGGGGAGCTGTTTTTT. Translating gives CASSPRTVNTGELFF. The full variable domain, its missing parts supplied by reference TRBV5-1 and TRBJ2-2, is KAGVTQTPRYLIKTRGQQVTLSCSPISGHRSVSWYQQTPGQGLQFLFEYFSETQRNKGNFPGRFSGRQFSNSRSEMNVSTLELGDSALYLCASSPRTVNTGELFFGEGSRLTVL.

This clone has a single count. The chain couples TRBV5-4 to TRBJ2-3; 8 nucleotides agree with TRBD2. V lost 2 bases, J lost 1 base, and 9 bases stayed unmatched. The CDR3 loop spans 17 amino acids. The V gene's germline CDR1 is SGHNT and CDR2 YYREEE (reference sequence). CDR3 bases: TGTGCCAGCAGCTTCGGCCTAGCGGGTACTGGCACAGATACGCAGTATTTT. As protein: CASSFGLAGTGTDTQYF. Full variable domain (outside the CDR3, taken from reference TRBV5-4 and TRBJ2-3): ETGVTQSPTHLIKTRGQQVTLRCSSQSGHNTVSWYQQALGQGPQFIFQYYREEENGRGNFPPRFSGLQFPNYSSELNVNALELDDSALYLCASSFGLAGTGTDTQYFGPGTRLTVL.

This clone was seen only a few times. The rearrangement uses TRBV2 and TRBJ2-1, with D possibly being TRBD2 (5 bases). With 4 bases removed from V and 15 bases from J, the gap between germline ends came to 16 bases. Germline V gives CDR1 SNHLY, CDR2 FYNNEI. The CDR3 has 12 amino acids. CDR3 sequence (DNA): TGTGCCAGCAGTGGCATGGGTACTAGTCTGTTCTTC. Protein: CASSGMGTSLFF.

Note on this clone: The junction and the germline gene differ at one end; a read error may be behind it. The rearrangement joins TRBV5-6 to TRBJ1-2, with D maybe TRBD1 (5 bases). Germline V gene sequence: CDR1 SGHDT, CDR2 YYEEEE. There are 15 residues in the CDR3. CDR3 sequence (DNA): TGTGCCAGCAGCTTGGCCCAGACCTGGGGCTCTGAGACCCACTTC. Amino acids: CASSLAQTWGSETHF.

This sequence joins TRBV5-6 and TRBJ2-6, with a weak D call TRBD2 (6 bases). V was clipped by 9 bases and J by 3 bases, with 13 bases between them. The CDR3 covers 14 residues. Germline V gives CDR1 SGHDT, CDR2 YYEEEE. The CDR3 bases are TGTGCCACACTAGCTACTGGTGGGGCCAACGTCCTGACTTTC. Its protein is CATLATGGANVLTF.

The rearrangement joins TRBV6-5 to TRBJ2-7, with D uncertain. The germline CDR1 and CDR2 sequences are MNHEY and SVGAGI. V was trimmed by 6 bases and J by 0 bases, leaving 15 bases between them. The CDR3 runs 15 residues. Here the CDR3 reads CASSQVAGRSYEQYF. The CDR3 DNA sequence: TGTGCCAGCAGCCAAGTGGCAGGCCGCTCCTACGAGCAGTACTTC.

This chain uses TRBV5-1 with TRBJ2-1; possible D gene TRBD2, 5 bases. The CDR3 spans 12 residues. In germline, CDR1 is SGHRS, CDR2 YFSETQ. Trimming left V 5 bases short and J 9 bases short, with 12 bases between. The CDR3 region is CASRGSLSEQFF. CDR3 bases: TGCGCCAGCAGGGGGAGTCTTTCTGAGCAGTTCTTC.

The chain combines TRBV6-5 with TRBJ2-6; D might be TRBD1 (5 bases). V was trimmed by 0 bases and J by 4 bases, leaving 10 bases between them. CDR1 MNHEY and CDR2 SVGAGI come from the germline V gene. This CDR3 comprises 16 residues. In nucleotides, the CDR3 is TGTGCCAGCAGTTACTCGATTGGGGCCGGGGCCAACGTCCTGACTTTC. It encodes CASSYSIGAGANVLTF.

The CDR3 coding sequence is TGTGCCAGCAGTGAATCTGATAGGGGGCGAGCTTTCTTT. Residues: CASSESDRGRAFF. This chain joins TRBV6-1 and TRBJ1-1; 7 bases are a match to TRBD1. V shed 2 bases, J shed 10 bases, and the junction held 7 bases outside the gene matches. Germline CDR1 is MNHNS and CDR2 is SASEGT. This CDR3 has 13 residues.

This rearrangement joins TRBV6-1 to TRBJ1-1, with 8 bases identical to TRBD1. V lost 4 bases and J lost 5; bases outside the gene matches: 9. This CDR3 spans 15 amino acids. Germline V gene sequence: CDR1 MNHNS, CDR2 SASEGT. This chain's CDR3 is CASSAHRQGITEAFF. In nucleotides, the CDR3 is TGTGCCAGCAGTGCCCACCGACAGGGGATAACTGAAGCTTTCTTT.

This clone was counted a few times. The CDR3 DNA reads TGTGCCAGCAATCCGGGACAGGGGCCCTACGAGCAGTACTTC. This sequence encodes CASNPGQGPYEQYF. This chain joins TRBV28 and TRBJ2-7, with TRBD1 matching 10 bases. CDR1 MDHEN and CDR2 SYDVKM come from the germline V gene. V gave up 7 bases and J gave up 2 bases; unmatched junction bases: 5. The CDR3 totals 14 residues.

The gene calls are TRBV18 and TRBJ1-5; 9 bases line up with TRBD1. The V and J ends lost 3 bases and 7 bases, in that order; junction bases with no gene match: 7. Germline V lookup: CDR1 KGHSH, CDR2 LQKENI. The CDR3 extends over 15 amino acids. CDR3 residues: CASSPPGQGNQPQHF. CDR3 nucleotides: TGTGCCAGCTCACCTCCGGGACAGGGTAACCAGCCCCAGCATTTT.